This is a list of T cell receptor beta chains from one sample in a study of vaccination effects on CD4 cells after COVID-19. Their antigen targets remain unknown. Produced via immunoSEQ multiplex PCR; TCRdb's table is partial and in-frame only. The data contain around 83,000 clones, roughly 80% of them singletons. This sample comprised CD4+ T cells from PBMCs cultured with HCoV-229E spike peptides, obtained before COVID-19 vaccination. Receptor source: a human donor who received a COVID-19 vaccine. Both conserved end residues are part of each CDR3. Fields, in order: V gene, clone size, D gene, J gene, CDR3 protein, CDR3 DNA. A D gene is named only where the DNA matches it firmly. Rows may omit the clone size; those that give it use once, few, many or a size class.

TRBV9	.	.	TRBJ1-1	CASSPGLWGNTEAFF	TGTGCCAGCAGCCCTGGCCTATGGGGGAACACTGAAGCTTTCTTT
TRBV14	.	.	TRBJ1-4	CASSPSAGLEKLFF	TGTGCCAGCAGCCCCTCCGCGGGTTTGGAAAAACTGTTTTTT
TRBV3-1/TRBV3-2	.	.	TRBJ1-6	CASSQDFRALHF	TGTGCCAGCAGCCAAGATTTTAGAGCCCTCCACTTT
TRBV2	few	TRBD1	TRBJ1-1	CASSERGLGTEAFF	TGTGCCAGCAGTGAAAGGGGGCTAGGCACTGAAGCTTTCTTT
TRBV5-1	few	TRBD2	TRBJ2-3	CASGDSGGADTQYF	TGCGCCAGCGGCGATAGCGGGGGGGCAGATACGCAGTATTTT
TRBV2	.	.	TRBJ1-4	CASNVERREKLFF	TGTGCCAGCAATGTCGAACGGAGGGAAAAACTGTTTTTT
TRBV11-1	once	.	TRBJ2-5	CASSPGVGETQYF	TGTGCCAGCAGTCCGGGGGTGGGGGAGACCCAGTACTTC
TRBV19	.	TRBD1	TRBJ1-1	CASSFRTGGNTEAFF	TGTGCCAGTAGTTTCCGGACAGGGGGCAACACTGAAGCTTTCTTT
TRBV11-2	.	.	TRBJ1-1	CASSLGRMNTEAFF	TGTGCCAGCAGCTTGGGACGGATGAACACTGAAGCTTTCTTT
TRBV11-2	.	.	TRBJ1-6	CASSLVIGNSPLHF	TGTGCCAGCAGCTTAGTGATCGGGAATTCACCCCTCCACTTT
TRBV19	.	TRBD1	TRBJ1-5	CASSIGTDNQPQHF	TGTGCCAGTAGTATCGGGACAGACAATCAGCCCCAGCATTTT
TRBV30	.	TRBD1	TRBJ2-3	CAWKQGVADTQYF	TGTGCCTGGAAACAGGGGGTGGCAGATACGCAGTATTTT
TRBV10-3	.	.	TRBJ2-1	CAISESPTLVGYEQFF	TGTGCCATCAGTGAGTCGCCAACGCTAGTAGGGTATGAGCAGTTCTTC
TRBV3-1/TRBV3-2	once	.	TRBJ2-6	CASSQDLRGSGANVLTF	TGTGCCAGCAGCCAAGATTTGAGAGGCTCTGGGGCCAACGTCCTGACTTTC
TRBV5-1	.	TRBD1	TRBJ1-5	CASSSGTGSGQPQHF	TGCGCCAGCAGCTCCGGGACAGGGTCAGGTCAGCCCCAGCATTTT
TRBV4-1	.	.	TRBJ1-5	CASSPRGDQPQHF	TGCGCCAGCAGCCCTCGGGGAGACCAGCCCCAGCATTTT
TRBV24-1	.	.	TRBJ2-3	CATSTSPTDTQYF	TGTGCCACCAGCACTAGCCCCACAGATACGCAGTATTTT
TRBV18	few	TRBD1	TRBJ1-5	CASSPGTGKSQPQHF	TGTGCCAGCTCGCCCGGGACAGGCAAGAGCCAGCCCCAGCATTTT
TRBV7-2	.	.	TRBJ2-1	CASSTGSYNEQFF	TGTGCCAGCAGCACAGGATCCTACAATGAGCAGTTCTTC
TRBV7-3	.	.	TRBJ2-2	CASSLSVNTGELFF	TGTGCCAGCAGCTTAAGTGTGAACACCGGGGAGCTGTTTTTT
TRBV5-1	.	TRBD2	TRBJ2-3	CASSFLGGRGTDTQYF	TGCGCCAGCAGCTTTCTGGGAGGGCGAGGCACAGATACGCAGTATTTT
TRBV5-6	few	.	TRBJ1-5	CASSLWLVGNQPQHF	TGTGCCAGCAGCTTGTGGCTTGTTGGGAATCAGCCCCAGCATTTT
TRBV9	.	.	TRBJ1-2	CASSVEGGAGVDYGYTF	TGTGCCAGCAGCGTAGAGGGGGGGGCAGGGGTCGACTATGGCTACACCTTC
TRBV7-2	.	.	TRBJ1-5	CASSLVSNQPQHF	TGTGCCAGCAGCTTAGTGAGCAATCAGCCCCAGCATTTT